This TCR beta chain was sequenced during a study of T cells in Graves' hyperthyroidism and ophthalmopathy. RNA transcripts provided the source from which TCR beta CDR3 regions were amplified. First-round RT-PCR targeting the TCR CDR3 was performed with the HTBI primer set. TCRdb analysed the multiplex PCR reads with MiXCR anew, one entry per CDR3 protein. The table includes a few hundred thousand distinct CDR3 sequences, roughly 23% detected once. The CDR3 length is 13 residues. The germline gives CDR1 ENHRY, CDR2 SYGVKD. The trim removed 11 bases at V and 7 bases at J, leaving 10 bases unmatched. This clonotype was detected only a few times.

The chain joins TRBV10-3 to TRBJ1-5; 8 positions agree with TRBD1. The receptor comes from a woman aged 45-60 years with Graves' hyperthyroidism. Specimen: blood. The CDR3 here is CAVAQGARQPQHF. DNA for the CDR3: TGTGCCGTGGCTCAGGGGGCTCGGCAGCCCCAGCATTTT.